The rows below give T cell receptor beta chains drawn from one sample of a study of T cells in Graves' hyperthyroidism and ophthalmopathy. TCRdb re-called the multiplex PCR reads through MiXCR, storing one row per CDR3 protein. The table includes around 760,000 distinct CDR3 sequences, about a third detected once. Sequenced material: blood. The source of these receptors is a woman in her thirties or forties with Graves' hyperthyroidism. The CDR3 runs from the conserved cysteine through the conserved F or W. D genes are given only for firm matches. Clone size is not always given. Where it is, it says once, few, many or a class for expanded clones.

j_call: TRBJ1-2
clone_size: -
v_call: TRBV25-1
d_call: TRBD1
cdr3_aa: CASSEGPPGQGARGYTF
cdr3_nt: TGTGCCAGCAGTGAAGGGCCGCCGGGACAGGGGGCAAGGGGCTACACCTTC

j_call: TRBJ2-1
clone_size: -
v_call: TRBV7-9
d_call: TRBD2
cdr3_aa: CASSIGTSGYNEQFF
cdr3_nt: TGTGCCAGCAGCATCGGGACTAGCGGATACAATGAGCAGTTCTTC

j_call: TRBJ2-5
clone_size: once
v_call: TRBV29-1
d_call: TRBD2
cdr3_aa: CSVGGGEYQETQYF
cdr3_nt: TGCAGCGTTGGCGGGGGGGAGTACCAAGAGACCCAGTACTTC

j_call: TRBJ2-5
clone_size: -
v_call: TRBV2
d_call: -
cdr3_aa: CASMTETQYF
cdr3_nt: TGTGCCAGCATGACAGAGACCCAGTACTTC

j_call: TRBJ1-2
clone_size: many
v_call: TRBV7-9
d_call: -
cdr3_aa: CASSTHRDGYTF
cdr3_nt: TGTGCCAGCAGCACCCACAGGGACGGCTACACCTTC

j_call: TRBJ1-2
clone_size: many
v_call: TRBV10-3
d_call: -
cdr3_aa: CAISESIGGRGYGYTF
cdr3_nt: TGTGCCATCAGTGAGTCGATAGGGGGGCGAGGCTATGGCTACACCTTC

j_call: TRBJ1-2
clone_size: -
v_call: TRBV24-1
d_call: -
cdr3_aa: CATSDGGSYTF
cdr3_nt: TGTGCCACCAGTGATGGGGGGAGCTACACCTTC

j_call: TRBJ1-2
clone_size: few
v_call: TRBV10-1
d_call: -
cdr3_aa: CASSEVRDYGYTF
cdr3_nt: TGCGCCAGCAGTGAGGTCCGGGACTATGGCTACACCTTC

j_call: TRBJ2-2
clone_size: -
v_call: TRBV6-1
d_call: -
cdr3_aa: CASSREVATSPGELFF
cdr3_nt: TGTGCCAGCAGCCGAGAAGTCGCGACTAGTCCCGGGGAGCTGTTTTTT

j_call: TRBJ2-5
clone_size: -
v_call: TRBV3-1
d_call: -
cdr3_aa: CASSHSSSGTQYF
cdr3_nt: TGTGCCAGCAGCCATTCTAGTTCTGGGACCCAGTACTTC

j_call: TRBJ2-2
clone_size: -
v_call: TRBV24-1
d_call: TRBD1
cdr3_aa: CATSETGLNTGELFF
cdr3_nt: TGTGCCACCAGTGAGACAGGGCTGAACACCGGGGAGCTGTTTTTT

j_call: TRBJ1-3
clone_size: many
v_call: TRBV7-9
d_call: -
cdr3_aa: CASSLQDSGNTIYF
cdr3_nt: TGTGCCAGCAGCTTACAAGACTCTGGAAACACCATATATTTT

j_call: TRBJ1-1
clone_size: -
v_call: TRBV7-9
d_call: TRBD1
cdr3_aa: CASSLARIWQGENTEAFF
cdr3_nt: TGTGCCAGCAGCTTAGCGCGTATTTGGCAGGGGGAGAACACTGAAGCTTTCTTT

j_call: TRBJ1-5
clone_size: -
v_call: TRBV5-1
d_call: TRBD1
cdr3_aa: CASSLGGGYNEPQHF
cdr3_nt: TGCGCCAGCAGCTTAGGGGGCGGCTACAATGAGCCCCAGCATTTT

j_call: TRBJ1-3
clone_size: many
v_call: TRBV20-1
d_call: -
cdr3_aa: CSAYYGNTIYF
cdr3_nt: TGCAGTGCTTATTATGGAAACACCATATATTTT

j_call: TRBJ2-6
clone_size: -
v_call: TRBV19
d_call: -
cdr3_aa: CASRSQYSGANVLTF
cdr3_nt: TGTGCCAGTAGGAGTCAGTACTCTGGGGCCAACGTCCTGACTTTC

j_call: TRBJ1-2
clone_size: -
v_call: TRBV29-1
d_call: -
cdr3_aa: CSVVGLTNYGYTF
cdr3_nt: TGCAGCGTTGTGGGACTGACTAACTATGGCTACACCTTC

j_call: TRBJ2-5
clone_size: many
v_call: TRBV7-8
d_call: -
cdr3_aa: CASSLDVRSGQETQYF
cdr3_nt: TGTGCCAGCAGCTTAGATGTTCGGAGCGGCCAAGAGACCCAGTACTTC

j_call: TRBJ1-1
clone_size: -
v_call: TRBV10-3
d_call: TRBD1
cdr3_aa: CATERTGDTNTEAFF
cdr3_nt: TGTGCCACGGAGCGGACAGGGGACACAAACACTGAAGCTTTCTTT

j_call: TRBJ1-2
clone_size: -
v_call: TRBV6-5
d_call: TRBD1
cdr3_aa: CAISAGQGAYGYTF
cdr3_nt: TGTGCCATCAGCGCCGGACAGGGGGCGTATGGCTACACCTTC

j_call: TRBJ1-5
clone_size: -
v_call: TRBV9
d_call: TRBD1
cdr3_aa: CASSVGPGGGNQPQHF
cdr3_nt: TGTGCCAGCAGCGTAGGGCCAGGGGGTGGCAATCAGCCCCAGCATTTT

j_call: TRBJ1-3
clone_size: few
v_call: TRBV12-3/TRBV12-4
d_call: -
cdr3_aa: CASRQPYPTGTLTIYF
cdr3_nt: TGTGCCAGCAGACAACCTTACCCCACGGGTACTCTAACCATATATTTT

j_call: TRBJ2-7
clone_size: -
v_call: TRBV15
d_call: -
cdr3_aa: CATSRDFGGSYEQYF
cdr3_nt: TGTGCCACCAGCAGAGATTTTGGGGGGTCCTACGAGCAGTACTTC

j_call: TRBJ1-1
clone_size: many
v_call: TRBV10-3
d_call: -
cdr3_aa: CAISEAQLMNTEAFF
cdr3_nt: TGTGCCATCAGTGAGGCTCAACTAATGAACACTGAAGCTTTCTTT

j_call: TRBJ2-2
clone_size: -
v_call: TRBV10-3
d_call: TRBD2
cdr3_aa: CAISGLAANTGELFF
cdr3_nt: TGTGCCATCAGTGGACTAGCGGCGAACACCGGGGAGCTGTTTTTT

j_call: TRBJ1-2
clone_size: many
v_call: TRBV28
d_call: -
cdr3_aa: CASSDPDGRSGYTF
cdr3_nt: TGTGCCAGCAGTGACCCGGACGGCCGGTCAGGCTACACCTTC

j_call: TRBJ1-2
clone_size: many
v_call: TRBV15
d_call: -
cdr3_aa: CATSRDHRGASTYGYTF
cdr3_nt: TGTGCCACCAGCAGAGATCATCGGGGGGCGTCGACTTATGGCTACACCTTC